This section outlines one T cell receptor (beta chain) sequence together with its context. This entry belongs to a study of PD-L1 blockade in urothelial cancer. As for the study in general: Intravenous atezolizumab, 1,200 mg every 3 weeks, was begun by patients in the mid-2010s.

The time point is: pretreatment peripheral blood. Urothelial carcinoma, locally advanced or metastatic, affected the patients. Sequenced by immunoSEQ multiplex PCR; TCRdb stores in-frame clones only, minus some. The sample has more than 90,000 clones, 87% seen once; the top ten hold 1.5% to 2%. Sequenced here: PBMCs, sampled around atezolizumab (anti-PD-L1) treatment. This TCR was recovered from a man in his sixties with urothelial cancer.

The CDR3 loop is CSARAEETQYF. CDR3 DNA sequence: TGCAGTGCTAGGGCAGAAGAGACCCAGTACTTC. V gene TRBV20-1 combines with J gene TRBJ2-5; D gene ambiguous. CDR3 size: 11 residues. With 3 bases removed from V and 3 bases from J, the gap between germline ends came to 5 bases. Germline values: CDR1 DFQATT, CDR2 SNEGSKA (reference sequence).